This TCR beta chain was identified during a study of T-cell memory formation after mild COVID-19 (dated by TCRdb to the early 2020s). Regarding the study in general: TCR sequence clusters from the two donors were found to be largely donor specific. The cohort comprised two young, previously healthy adult volunteers, one female and one male. Longitudinal TCRalpha and TCRbeta repertoire sequencing tracked T-cell clones expanding and contracting after mild COVID-19 in a couple of donors. What the study reported, not specific to this receptor: Whether the second-wave clones peaking on day 37 were SARS-CoV-2 specific was not confirmed. Balanced CD4/CD8 phenotypes were observed for clones contracting from day 15 to 85, whereas a bias towards CD4+ was observed for a second wave of clones expanding from day 15 to 37. Contracting CD4+ clones turned up mainly in the CM and EM memory subsets, whereas EMRA was where CD8+ clones were enriched. Some responding clones were found in pre-infection memory, which suggests that pre-existing cross-reactive memory T cells took part in the SARS-CoV-2 response. Only a couple of mild cases were covered by the study, and larger cohorts that include severe cases with pre-infection samples were considered necessary.

This clonotype showed up just a few times. Its antigen is still unknown. Base qualities are not at hand, and no much larger clone is one base apart. The CDR3 sequence holds 14 residues, the cysteine and phenylalanine included. The read is trimmed to its CDR3 DNA, 42 bases read in frame from base 1. CDR1 and CDR2 are drawn from the germline V gene: SQVTM, ANQGSEA. V ends up 5 bases short and J 1 base short, with an unmatched junction base count of 4. Reads for this sample came from an Illumina NovaSeq 6000. TCRalpha and TCRbeta cDNA libraries were constructed by 5'RACE with constant-segment primers, with sample barcodes and unique molecular identifiers being introduced. Trizol reagent was used to extract RNA from every sample. Amplification of the libraries took two PCR steps, and the second step added a second sample barcode plus Illumina TruSeq adapters. The libraries were sequenced on an Illumina NovaSeq using 2 x 150 bp paired-end reads. The paper's data handling went like this. Demultiplexing of reads and collapsing into UMI-guided consensus sequences were performed with migec v1.2.7. Using mixcr v2.1.11, the UMI consensuses were aligned to TRA and TRB V and J templates and assembled into clonotypes. A clonotype was counted as expanded or contracted only if both edgeR and NoisET called the change significant, with noise models trained on biological replicates. edgeR calls used a false discovery rate-adjusted p below 0.01 and a log2 fold-change threshold of 1. As an exploratory analysis of dynamics, PCA with hierarchical clustering was applied to max-normalized trajectories of the 1000 most abundant clonotypes. The CD4 or CD8 phenotype of responding clones was assigned using the separately sequenced CD4+ and CD8+ repertoires. The public reads were reprocessed in TCRdb via fastp at Q25 and MiXCR, keeping in-frame beta chains. Entries that share a CDR3 protein sequence are merged under the most common genes and DNA. TCRdb assigned the V and J calls; the authors' analysis was not used. This sample is represented by hundreds of thousands of distinct CDR3 sequences; over 25% of them were singletons. Clones ranked in the top ten supply roughly 12% of the sample.

Ficoll-Paque density gradient centrifugation was used to isolate PBMCs. This TCR derives from an adult woman who had mild COVID-19 (a few samples of this study predate the infection). The sample titles of this study are shuffled in the database, so cell type and time point are left out; the donor was told from shared clones. This chain is built from TRBV29-1 and TRBJ2-2, with 7 junctional bases fitting TRBD1. Specimen: PBMCs or a T cell subset sorted from them (not recorded which). At the DNA level, the sequence is TGCAGCGTTACCGGGACAGTGAACACCGGGGAGCTGTTTTTT. Translated, this gives CSVTGTVNTGELFF.